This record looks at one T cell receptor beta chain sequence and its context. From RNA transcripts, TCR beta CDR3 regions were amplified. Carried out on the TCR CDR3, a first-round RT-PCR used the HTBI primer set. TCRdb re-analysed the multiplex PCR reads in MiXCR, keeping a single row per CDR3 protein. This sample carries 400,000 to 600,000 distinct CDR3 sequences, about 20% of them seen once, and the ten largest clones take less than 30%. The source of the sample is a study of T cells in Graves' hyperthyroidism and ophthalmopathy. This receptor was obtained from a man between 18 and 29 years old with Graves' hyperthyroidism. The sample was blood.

This CDR3 is CASTGPGGGYTF. For the CDR3, the DNA is TGTGCCAGCACGGGACCTGGGGGCGGCTACACCTTC. The gene calls are TRBV2 and TRBJ1-2; possible D gene TRBD1, 6 bases. There are 12 residues in the CDR3. V lost 7 bases to trimming and J lost 8 bases, with 14 bases between them. The germline CDR1 and CDR2 sequences are SNHLY and FYNNEI. Full variable domain (remainder filled in from reference TRBV2 and TRBJ1-2): EPEVTQTPSHQVTQMGQEVILRCVPISNHLYFYWYRQILGQKVEFLVSFYNNEISEKSEIFDDQFSVERPDGSNFTLKIRSTKLEDSAMYFCASTGPGGGYTFGSGTRLTVV.